The 11 T cell receptor beta chains listed next were all sequenced from one sample in a study of graft-versus-host responses after intestinal transplantation. Profiling relied on immunoSEQ multiplex PCR, and the TCRdb table lists in-frame clones only, not all of them. The data show about 110,000 clones, with about 94% seen just once and 0.4% to 0.55% held by the top ten. Their specific antigens are unknown. Here the sequenced sample was unstimulated CD8+ T cells sorted from spleen or lymph node cells, taken before intestinal transplant. Receptors were obtained from a human donor who received an intestinal transplant.

J is TRBJ2-7 and V is TRBV7-8, with D perhaps being TRBD1 or TRBD2 (5 bases each). The CDR3 runs 13 residues. V was shortened by 5 bases and J by 0 bases, with 8 bases between the two germline ends. Germline V gene data show CDR1 as SGHVS and CDR2 as FQNEAQ. The CDR3 here is CASSAGTSYEQYF. CDR3 bases: TGTGCCAGCAGCGCAGGGACCTCCTACGAGCAGTACTTC.

This sequence joins TRBV5-6 and TRBJ2-7; D gene unclear. The CDR3 is made up of 13 amino acids. Germline CDR1 reads SGHDT; CDR2 reads YYEEEE. V was trimmed by 0 bases and J by 1 base, leaving 5 bases between them. This chain's CDR3 is CASSLALSYEQYF. CDR3 nucleotides: TGTGCCAGCAGCTTGGCCCTGTCCTACGAGCAGTACTTC.

This chain joins TRBV9 and TRBJ2-2; 9 bases fit TRBD1. CDR3 length equals 14 residues. Germline loops: CDR1 SGDLS, CDR2 YYNGEE. V lost 3 bases, J lost 6 bases, and 3 bases stayed unmatched. CDR3 coding DNA: TGTGCCAGCAGCGCCGGACAGGGGTCCGGGGAGCTGTTTTTT. It specifies CASSAGQGSGELFF.

CDR3 DNA sequence: TGTGCCTGGAGTGTTGGGGGGACCACTGAAGCTTTCTTT. Translating gives CAWSVGGTTEAFF. V usage is TRBV30 and J usage is TRBJ1-1; D may be TRBD1 (5 bases). Trimming stripped 0 bases from V and 4 bases from J, with 9 bases between. The V gene's germline CDR1 is GTSNPN and CDR2 SVGIG (reference sequence). The CDR3 covers 13 residues.

The genes are TRBV7-9 and TRBJ2-3; 11 nucleotides align to TRBD2. The J segment lost 3 bases and the V segment lost 5 bases, leaving 7 bases of the junction unmatched. The CDR3 spans 16 residues. CDR1 and CDR2 (germline): SEHNR, FQNEAQ (reference sequence). The CDR3 nucleotides read TGTGCCAGCAGCCAACGACTAGCGGGACAAACAGATACGCAGTATTTT. This gives the protein CASSQRLAGQTDTQYF.

The chain recombines TRBV6-1 with TRBJ1-5; 7 positions match TRBD1. The length of the CDR3 is 16 residues. CDR1 is MNHNS, CDR2 SASEGT, per germline. Germline trimming cut 3 bases from V and 1 base from J; bases unmatched to any gene: 6. The CDR3 reads CASSEETGWSNQPQHF. The CDR3 DNA follows: TGTGCCAGCAGTGAGGAGACAGGGTGGAGCAATCAGCCCCAGCATTTT.

The J gene is TRBJ2-7, the V gene TRBV7-9; 8 nucleotides align to TRBD2. Germline loops: CDR1 SEHNR, CDR2 FQNEAQ (reference sequence). CDR3 length: 16 amino acids. V lost 4 bases, J lost 0 bases, and 8 bases stayed unmatched. The CDR3 DNA is TGTGCCAGCAGCTCCAGGACTAGCTCCAACTCCTACGAGCAGTACTTC. Protein product: CASSSRTSSNSYEQYF.

This chain connects TRBV9 to TRBJ2-1; D perhaps matches TRBD1 (7 bases). CDR1 is SGDLS and CDR2 is YYNGEE in the germline V gene. V was cut by 3 bases and J by 2 bases, with 12 bases left in between. The CDR3 has 15 amino acids. CDR3 loop: CASSAQGGTYNEQFF. CDR3 DNA sequence: TGTGCCAGCAGCGCTCAGGGGGGAACCTACAATGAGCAGTTCTTC.

The CDR3 nucleotides read TGTGCCAGTAGTGCGACAGGGGGCACTGAAGCTTTCTTT. Translated, it gives CASSATGGTEAFF. The gene calls are TRBV19 and TRBJ1-1, with 9 bases identical to TRBD1. V trimming: 5 bases; J trimming: 4 bases; junction bases outside the gene matches: 2. The CDR3 is made up of 13 amino acids. Germline V gene sequence: CDR1 LNHDA, CDR2 SQIVND (reference sequence).

The chain couples TRBV5-4 to TRBJ2-3; D is ambiguous. Looked up from germline, CDR1 is SGHNT and CDR2 is YYREEE (reference sequence). With 0 bases removed from V and 3 bases from J, the gap between germline ends came to 8 bases. The CDR3 loop spans 14 amino acids. This CDR3 reads CASSLGGRTDTQYF. CDR3 DNA: TGTGCCAGCAGCTTGGGGGGAAGGACAGATACGCAGTATTTT.

The chain has TRBV7-6 and TRBJ2-7, with D unresolved. Trimming cost V 5 bases and J 6 bases, with 26 bases left between them. Germline assignment: CDR1 SGHVS and CDR2 FNYEAQ. This CDR3 is 17 amino acids long. The CDR3 loop reads CASSPNDGGPLLVEQYF. CDR3 DNA: TGTGCCAGCAGCCCTAACGACGGTGGGCCTTTACTTGTCGAGCAGTACTTC. The whole variable domain, filled in from reference TRBV7-6 and TRBJ2-7, reads GAGVSQSPRYKVTKRGQDVALRCDPISGHVSLYWYRQALGQGPEFLTYFNYEAQQDKSGLPNDRFSAERPEGSISTLTIQRTEQRDSAMYRCASSPNDGGPLLVEQYFGPGTRLTVT.